These T cell receptor beta chains were read from a single sample in a study of control samples from healthy donors and cancer patients. The repertoire was sequenced with immunoSEQ multiplex PCR; TCRdb's copy has only in-frame clones and lacks some. The sample table includes roughly 200,000 clones. The material sequenced was blood. Every receptor here comes from a woman in her 30s in good health. The CDR3 runs from the conserved cysteine through the conserved F or W. Fields, in order: V gene, D gene, J gene, CDR3 DNA, CDR3 protein. D genes are given only for firm matches.

V gene: TRBV6-5; D gene: NA; J gene: TRBJ1-5; CDR3 DNA: TGTGCCAGCACCCAGGGTTCGCCCCAGCATTTT; CDR3 protein: CASTQGSPQHF
V gene: TRBV7-9; D gene: NA; J gene: TRBJ1-1; CDR3 DNA: TGTGCCAGCAGCTCGGGGGCAGATTTTAACACTGAAGCTTTCTTT; CDR3 protein: CASSSGADFNTEAFF
V gene: TRBV5-4; D gene: TRBD1; J gene: TRBJ2-7; CDR3 DNA: TGTGCCAGCAGCTCGGGACAGATCTATCAGGGGCAGTACTTC; CDR3 protein: CASSSGQIYQGQYF
V gene: TRBV5-1; D gene: NA; J gene: TRBJ1-2; CDR3 DNA: TGCGCCAGCAGCCCGGTTGGAGTGCACTATGGCTACACCTTC; CDR3 protein: CASSPVGVHYGYTF
V gene: TRBV27; D gene: NA; J gene: TRBJ2-7; CDR3 DNA: TGTGCCAGCAGTTTTTACAGACAAGCCTACGAGCAGTACTTC; CDR3 protein: CASSFYRQAYEQYF
V gene: TRBV28; D gene: TRBD1; J gene: TRBJ1-1; CDR3 DNA: TGTGCCAGCAGTTTACAGGGGGCGCCGCGGAAGAACACTGAAGCTTTCTTT; CDR3 protein: CASSLQGAPRKNTEAFF
V gene: TRBV6-5; D gene: TRBD1; J gene: TRBJ1-1; CDR3 DNA: TGTGCCACCCTGACAGGGGCGCTACCCAGGGCTTTCTTT; CDR3 protein: CATLTGALPRAFF
V gene: TRBV7-3; D gene: NA; J gene: TRBJ1-1; CDR3 DNA: TGTGCCAGCAGCGTAGGAGGGCTCAACACTGAAGCTTTCTTT; CDR3 protein: CASSVGGLNTEAFF
V gene: TRBV11-2; D gene: NA; J gene: TRBJ1-1; CDR3 DNA: TGTGCCAGCGGGGCCGCACTGAACACTGAAGCTTTCTTT; CDR3 protein: CASGAALNTEAFF
V gene: TRBV2; D gene: TRBD1; J gene: TRBJ2-2; CDR3 DNA: TGTGCCAGCAGAAGACAGGGGGCCCCCGGGGAGCTGTTTTTT; CDR3 protein: CASRRQGAPGELFF
V gene: TRBV5-8; D gene: NA; J gene: TRBJ2-3; CDR3 DNA: TGTGCCAGCAGCTTGGGGTCCACAGATACGCAGTATTTT; CDR3 protein: CASSLGSTDTQYF
V gene: TRBV7-9; D gene: NA; J gene: TRBJ1-4; CDR3 DNA: TGTGCCAGCAGTTCTAACAGAGGGGCGATTTTT; CDR3 protein: CASSSNRGAIF
V gene: TRBV4-1; D gene: TRBD1; J gene: TRBJ2-7; CDR3 DNA: TGCGCCAGCAGCCAAAGGACAGGGGACTACGAGCAGTACTTC; CDR3 protein: CASSQRTGDYEQYF
V gene: TRBV5-4; D gene: NA; J gene: TRBJ2-7; CDR3 DNA: TGTGCCAGCAGCTCTTCCTACGAGCAGTACTTC; CDR3 protein: CASSSSYEQYF
V gene: TRBV4-1; D gene: TRBD2; J gene: TRBJ2-5; CDR3 DNA: TGCGCCAGCAGCCTCGTAGCGGGGGGGCAAGAGACCCAGTACTTC; CDR3 protein: CASSLVAGGQETQYF
V gene: TRBV11-2; D gene: NA; J gene: TRBJ1-6; CDR3 DNA: TGTGCCAGCAGCTTAGATTGGGGGAGCTCCTATAATTCACCCCTCCACTTT; CDR3 protein: CASSLDWGSSYNSPLHF
V gene: TRBV7-9; D gene: TRBD1; J gene: TRBJ1-5; CDR3 DNA: TGTGCCAGCAGCAGAGGGACAGGGGCTGGCAATCAGCCCCAGCATTTT; CDR3 protein: CASSRGTGAGNQPQHF
V gene: TRBV7-2; D gene: NA; J gene: TRBJ1-5; CDR3 DNA: TGTGCCAGCAGCTTCAATAATCAGCCCCAGCATTTT; CDR3 protein: CASSFNNQPQHF
V gene: TRBV19; D gene: NA; J gene: TRBJ1-5; CDR3 DNA: TGTGCCAGTAGCTGGGGGTCGGGCAATCAGCCCCAGCATTTT; CDR3 protein: CASSWGSGNQPQHF
V gene: TRBV28; D gene: NA; J gene: TRBJ1-6; CDR3 DNA: TGTGCCAGCAGTTTAACGGGACTTCAATATAATTCACCCCTCCACTTT; CDR3 protein: CASSLTGLQYNSPLHF
V gene: TRBV11-2; D gene: NA; J gene: TRBJ1-1; CDR3 DNA: TGTGCCAGCAGCTTAGGGGCAGGGGTTACTGAAGCTTTCTTT; CDR3 protein: CASSLGAGVTEAFF
V gene: TRBV15; D gene: NA; J gene: TRBJ2-5; CDR3 DNA: TGTGCCACCAGCAGAGATATGGGGGACCAAGAGACCCAGTACTTC; CDR3 protein: CATSRDMGDQETQYF
V gene: TRBV5-5; D gene: NA; J gene: TRBJ1-1; CDR3 DNA: TGTGCCAGCAGCTTGGTACCCGGGACCGGGGGCACTGAAGCTTTCTTT; CDR3 protein: CASSLVPGTGGTEAFF
V gene: TRBV2; D gene: TRBD1; J gene: TRBJ1-6; CDR3 DNA: TGTGCCAGCAGTATCGACAGGGGTGCATATAATTCACCCCTCCACTTT; CDR3 protein: CASSIDRGAYNSPLHF
V gene: TRBV12-3/TRBV12-4; D gene: NA; J gene: TRBJ2-7; CDR3 DNA: TGTGCCAGCAGTCTAAACACCCCCGAGCAGTACTTC; CDR3 protein: CASSLNTPEQYF
V gene: TRBV27; D gene: TRBD1; J gene: TRBJ1-5; CDR3 DNA: TGTGCCAGCAGTCCGACAGGGTATTATCAGCCCCAGCATTTT; CDR3 protein: CASSPTGYYQPQHF
V gene: TRBV7-2; D gene: NA; J gene: TRBJ2-2; CDR3 DNA: TGTGCCAGCAGCTTACAAGGCTTTAACACCGGGGAGCTGTTTTTT; CDR3 protein: CASSLQGFNTGELFF
V gene: TRBV6-5; D gene: NA; J gene: TRBJ1-1; CDR3 DNA: TGTGCCAGCGACCGGGACAACCAGGGACACACTGAAGCTTTCTTT; CDR3 protein: CASDRDNQGHTEAFF
V gene: TRBV9; D gene: NA; J gene: TRBJ1-4; CDR3 DNA: TGTGCCAGCAGCCTAACAACAGGAGGCTCACTCATTTTT; CDR3 protein: CASSLTTGGSLIF
V gene: TRBV7-9; D gene: NA; J gene: TRBJ1-4; CDR3 DNA: TGTGCCAGCAGCTTATCCAGTTCTGGTGAAAAACTGTTTTTT; CDR3 protein: CASSLSSSGEKLFF
V gene: TRBV2; D gene: NA; J gene: TRBJ1-5; CDR3 DNA: TGTGCCAGCCGGGACATCCTGAATCAGCCCCAGCATTTT; CDR3 protein: CASRDILNQPQHF
V gene: TRBV12-3/TRBV12-4; D gene: TRBD1; J gene: TRBJ1-5; CDR3 DNA: TGTGCCAGCAGGGACAGGGGTGATCAGCCCCAGCATTTT; CDR3 protein: CASRDRGDQPQHF
V gene: TRBV4-3; D gene: NA; J gene: TRBJ1-1; CDR3 DNA: TGCGCCAGCAGCCAAGATCTTGGAGGGTTGGGCACTGAAGCTTTCTTT; CDR3 protein: CASSQDLGGLGTEAFF
V gene: TRBV4-3; D gene: NA; J gene: TRBJ1-4; CDR3 DNA: TGCGCCAGCAGCCAAGCATACACCGGACGGGAAAAACTGTTTTTT; CDR3 protein: CASSQAYTGREKLFF
V gene: TRBV2; D gene: TRBD1; J gene: TRBJ2-1; CDR3 DNA: TGTGCCAGCAGCTCCAGACAGGGGGTGGGAAATGAGCAGTTCTTC; CDR3 protein: CASSSRQGVGNEQFF
V gene: TRBV5-1; D gene: NA; J gene: TRBJ1-4; CDR3 DNA: TGCGCCAGCAGCTTGGGGGCCGACGATGAAAAACTGTTTTTT; CDR3 protein: CASSLGADDEKLFF
V gene: TRBV5-4; D gene: NA; J gene: TRBJ2-3; CDR3 DNA: TGTGCCAGCAGCTTCAGTCTCGGGGGCGAGGATACGCAGTATTTT; CDR3 protein: CASSFSLGGEDTQYF
V gene: TRBV4-1; D gene: NA; J gene: TRBJ1-1; CDR3 DNA: TGCGCCAGCAGCCAACTAAACAGTTACACTGAAGCTTTCTTT; CDR3 protein: CASSQLNSYTEAFF
V gene: TRBV18; D gene: NA; J gene: TRBJ2-7; CDR3 DNA: TGTGCCAGCTCCCGAGGCACAGGGTCCTACGAGCAGTACTTC; CDR3 protein: CASSRGTGSYEQYF
V gene: TRBV6-2/TRBV6-3; D gene: NA; J gene: TRBJ1-3; CDR3 DNA: TGTGCCAGCAGTTACTCCGCTTCTGGAAACACCATATATTTT; CDR3 protein: CASSYSASGNTIYF
V gene: TRBV11-2; D gene: NA; J gene: TRBJ2-6; CDR3 DNA: TGTGCCAGCAGCCTTCTAAAGACTGGGGCCAACGTCCTGACTTTC; CDR3 protein: CASSLLKTGANVLTF
V gene: TRBV19; D gene: TRBD1; J gene: TRBJ1-1; CDR3 DNA: TGTGCCAGTAGTAAGCCGGGGACAGGGGGCCGCACTGAAGCTTTCTTT; CDR3 protein: CASSKPGTGGRTEAFF
V gene: TRBV7-9; D gene: NA; J gene: TRBJ1-1; CDR3 DNA: TGTGCCAGCAGTTCCCAGATGAACACTGAAGCTTTCTTT; CDR3 protein: CASSSQMNTEAFF
V gene: TRBV28; D gene: TRBD1; J gene: TRBJ2-2; CDR3 DNA: TGTGCCACTCAGGACAGGGCATTTTCGAACACCGGGGAGCTGTTTTTT; CDR3 protein: CATQDRAFSNTGELFF
V gene: TRBV4-1; D gene: NA; J gene: TRBJ1-4; CDR3 DNA: TGCGCCAGCAGCCAAGTGAATTTGGGTGATGAAAAACTGTTTTTT; CDR3 protein: CASSQVNLGDEKLFF
V gene: TRBV19; D gene: NA; J gene: TRBJ2-3; CDR3 DNA: TGTGCCAGTAGTTTCAGCACAGATACGCAGTATTTT; CDR3 protein: CASSFSTDTQYF
V gene: TRBV6-2/TRBV6-3; D gene: TRBD2; J gene: TRBJ2-4; CDR3 DNA: TGTGCCAGCAGTTACTCCGGGGGGGTCGACATTCAGTACTTC; CDR3 protein: CASSYSGGVDIQYF
V gene: TRBV27; D gene: TRBD1; J gene: TRBJ1-1; CDR3 DNA: TGTGCCAGCAGTATACGACAGGGGCTCGAAGAAGCTTTCTTT; CDR3 protein: CASSIRQGLEEAFF
V gene: TRBV30; D gene: NA; J gene: TRBJ1-2; CDR3 DNA: TGTGCCTGGTCCGACTGGGGGGTTGATGGCTACACCTTC; CDR3 protein: CAWSDWGVDGYTF
V gene: TRBV13; D gene: NA; J gene: TRBJ2-1; CDR3 DNA: TGTGCCAGCAGCGTCAACTCCGATGAGCAGTTCTTC; CDR3 protein: CASSVNSDEQFF
V gene: TRBV3-1/TRBV3-2; D gene: NA; J gene: TRBJ1-1; CDR3 DNA: TGTGCCAGCAGCACCCGGCAGGGGCATATTGAAGCTTTCTTT; CDR3 protein: CASSTRQGHIEAFF
V gene: TRBV12-3/TRBV12-4; D gene: NA; J gene: TRBJ1-6; CDR3 DNA: TGTGCCAGCAGTATAGCGAGAAATTCACCCCTCCACTTT; CDR3 protein: CASSIARNSPLHF
V gene: TRBV7-6; D gene: TRBD1; J gene: TRBJ1-5; CDR3 DNA: TGTGCCAGCAGCTCAGGGGGCTCTGGCAATCAGCCCCAGCATTTT; CDR3 protein: CASSSGGSGNQPQHF
V gene: TRBV5-4; D gene: NA; J gene: TRBJ1-1; CDR3 DNA: TGTGCCAGCAGCTTGGGACGGACGAACACTGAAGCTTTCTTT; CDR3 protein: CASSLGRTNTEAFF
V gene: TRBV10-3; D gene: TRBD2; J gene: TRBJ2-5; CDR3 DNA: TGTGCCATCGGTTTTCGGGAGGCCCAGTACTTC; CDR3 protein: CAIGFREAQYF
V gene: TRBV4-2; D gene: NA; J gene: TRBJ1-6; CDR3 DNA: TGTGCCAGCAGCCAAGAAGGGCGGGGGAGGTCACCCCTCCACTTT; CDR3 protein: CASSQEGRGRSPLHF
V gene: TRBV2; D gene: NA; J gene: TRBJ2-3; CDR3 DNA: TGTGCCAGCAGGGAGGGACAGTCTAGCACAGATACGCAGTATTTT; CDR3 protein: CASREGQSSTDTQYF